These T cell receptor beta chains were read from a single sample in a study of T cells in Graves' hyperthyroidism and ophthalmopathy. TCRdb independently ran MiXCR on the multiplex PCR reads; one entry per CDR3 protein. The sample carries hundreds of thousands of distinct CDR3 sequences, around 40% recorded once. The sample comprised blood. The receptors were sampled from a woman aged 40 to 50 with Graves' hyperthyroidism. CDR3s include the opening cysteine and the closing phenylalanine or tryptophan. Each record gives: J gene, clone size, V gene, CDR3 protein. The size of a clone is reported for some rows only, either as once, few or many, or as a class for expanded clones.

j_gene: TRBJ2-6; abundance: .; v_gene: TRBV12-3/TRBV12-4; CDR3aa: CASSPPGFSSGANVLTF
j_gene: TRBJ2-6; abundance: .; v_gene: TRBV10-3; CDR3aa: CAISETGAGANVLTF
j_gene: TRBJ1-3; abundance: .; v_gene: TRBV9; CDR3aa: CASSVATSGNTIYF
j_gene: TRBJ1-2; abundance: .; v_gene: TRBV7-2; CDR3aa: CASSDGGTGGRDGYTF
j_gene: TRBJ1-5; abundance: few; v_gene: TRBV5-8; CDR3aa: CASSQVAGQGTNQPQHF
j_gene: TRBJ1-4; abundance: .; v_gene: TRBV4-3; CDR3aa: CASSLSFGEKLFF
j_gene: TRBJ2-5; abundance: many; v_gene: TRBV7-9; CDR3aa: CASSRDWETQYF
j_gene: TRBJ1-2; abundance: many; v_gene: TRBV27; CDR3aa: CATKTQGPGYTF
j_gene: TRBJ1-6; abundance: .; v_gene: TRBV6-5; CDR3aa: CASSPPGTYNSPLHF
j_gene: TRBJ1-4; abundance: few; v_gene: TRBV10-3; CDR3aa: CASNPLGQVDEKLFF
j_gene: TRBJ1-6; abundance: .; v_gene: TRBV7-8; CDR3aa: CASSFAGTGDSPLHF
j_gene: TRBJ1-6; abundance: many; v_gene: TRBV7-6; CDR3aa: CASSTLGTGASPLHF
j_gene: TRBJ1-1; abundance: many; v_gene: TRBV10-2; CDR3aa: CASSPTRGGTEAFF
j_gene: TRBJ2-7; abundance: many; v_gene: TRBV29-1; CDR3aa: CSAGRGAFDEQYF
j_gene: TRBJ1-5; abundance: few; v_gene: TRBV20-1; CDR3aa: CSAGPGSRQPQHF
j_gene: TRBJ1-1; abundance: few; v_gene: TRBV11-2; CDR3aa: CASSQWGATEAFF
j_gene: TRBJ1-2; abundance: .; v_gene: TRBV4-1; CDR3aa: CASSQGRQGARGYTF
j_gene: TRBJ1-3; abundance: many; v_gene: TRBV20-1; CDR3aa: CSARDRYNTIYF
j_gene: TRBJ2-7; abundance: few; v_gene: TRBV3-1; CDR3aa: CASSPGDRRYEQYF
j_gene: TRBJ2-7; abundance: .; v_gene: TRBV20-1; CDR3aa: CSARVPTSGRNYEQYF
j_gene: TRBJ1-2; abundance: many; v_gene: TRBV20-1; CDR3aa: CSAVKSQNYGYTF
j_gene: .; abundance: .; v_gene: TRBV7-2; CDR3aa: CASSLAAYYNEQFF
j_gene: TRBJ2-5; abundance: many; v_gene: TRBV29-1; CDR3aa: CSVETGVETQYF
j_gene: TRBJ2-5; abundance: few; v_gene: TRBV20-1; CDR3aa: CSARPPTGTRGTQYF
j_gene: TRBJ2-3; abundance: few; v_gene: TRBV24-1; CDR3aa: CATSAPADTDTQYF
j_gene: TRBJ1-6; abundance: many; v_gene: TRBV7-9; CDR3aa: CASSLEGGLRNSPLHF
j_gene: TRBJ1-1; abundance: .; v_gene: TRBV7-2; CDR3aa: CASSYRGGLTEAFF
j_gene: TRBJ2-7; abundance: few; v_gene: TRBV28; CDR3aa: CASSFGTANYEQYF
j_gene: TRBJ2-7; abundance: many; v_gene: TRBV2; CDR3aa: CASRWRVATYEQYF
j_gene: TRBJ2-7; abundance: .; v_gene: TRBV6-5; CDR3aa: CASRKAGGTYEQYF
j_gene: TRBJ2-7; abundance: few; v_gene: TRBV9; CDR3aa: CASSVQGDSYEQYF
j_gene: TRBJ2-2; abundance: .; v_gene: TRBV7-7; CDR3aa: CASRWTSGRGYTGELFF
j_gene: TRBJ2-5; abundance: .; v_gene: TRBV5-1; CDR3aa: CASSLLGVEETQYF
j_gene: TRBJ1-4; abundance: .; v_gene: TRBV5-5; CDR3aa: CASSFLSGMGGTFATNEKLFF
j_gene: TRBJ1-5; abundance: few; v_gene: TRBV19; CDR3aa: CASTEYSNQPQHF
j_gene: TRBJ1-1; abundance: many; v_gene: TRBV7-9; CDR3aa: CASTLVVGGTEAFF
j_gene: TRBJ1-2; abundance: .; v_gene: TRBV6-2/TRBV6-3; CDR3aa: CASSSGLERVYGYTF
j_gene: TRBJ1-2; abundance: .; v_gene: TRBV10-1; CDR3aa: CATSDGLYYGYTF
j_gene: TRBJ2-7; abundance: few; v_gene: TRBV10-3; CDR3aa: CAISEATLWEQYF
j_gene: TRBJ1-1; abundance: .; v_gene: TRBV12-3/TRBV12-4; CDR3aa: CASTLATEAFF
j_gene: TRBJ2-7; abundance: .; v_gene: TRBV9; CDR3aa: CASSASGTIKGHEQYF
j_gene: TRBJ1-2; abundance: .; v_gene: TRBV6-5; CDR3aa: CASRVTGGDGYTF
j_gene: TRBJ2-2; abundance: few; v_gene: TRBV6-5; CDR3aa: CASSYSSGVTGELFF
j_gene: TRBJ2-7; abundance: .; v_gene: TRBV7-4; CDR3aa: CASSEVGADNEQYF
j_gene: TRBJ1-2; abundance: .; v_gene: TRBV4-2; CDR3aa: CASSQPGRAFYGYTF
j_gene: TRBJ1-2; abundance: many; v_gene: TRBV7-2; CDR3aa: CASSLVTGSNYGYTF
j_gene: TRBJ2-7; abundance: few; v_gene: TRBV5-8; CDR3aa: CASSLAAGSGLYEQYF
j_gene: TRBJ1-1; abundance: few; v_gene: TRBV6-5; CDR3aa: CASSYGWEEEAFF
j_gene: TRBJ1-1; abundance: .; v_gene: TRBV7-2; CDR3aa: CASSKHRGIAFF
j_gene: TRBJ1-4; abundance: many; v_gene: TRBV20-1; CDR3aa: CSVLPDGYNEKLFF
j_gene: TRBJ2-5; abundance: .; v_gene: TRBV2; CDR3aa: CASRLEVLETQYF
j_gene: TRBJ1-4; abundance: few; v_gene: TRBV12-3/TRBV12-4; CDR3aa: CASSLAQIGSGLGDEKLFF
j_gene: TRBJ1-6; abundance: few; v_gene: TRBV6-5; CDR3aa: CASSYGGGGSSYNSPLHF
j_gene: TRBJ1-6; abundance: many; v_gene: TRBV7-2; CDR3aa: CASSLSRAPLHF
j_gene: TRBJ1-1; abundance: many; v_gene: TRBV7-9; CDR3aa: CASSLAGTGQGFF
j_gene: TRBJ1-1; abundance: .; v_gene: TRBV29-1; CDR3aa: CSSHTGVTEAFF
j_gene: TRBJ1-1; abundance: .; v_gene: TRBV6-6; CDR3aa: CASSYQPSTEAFF